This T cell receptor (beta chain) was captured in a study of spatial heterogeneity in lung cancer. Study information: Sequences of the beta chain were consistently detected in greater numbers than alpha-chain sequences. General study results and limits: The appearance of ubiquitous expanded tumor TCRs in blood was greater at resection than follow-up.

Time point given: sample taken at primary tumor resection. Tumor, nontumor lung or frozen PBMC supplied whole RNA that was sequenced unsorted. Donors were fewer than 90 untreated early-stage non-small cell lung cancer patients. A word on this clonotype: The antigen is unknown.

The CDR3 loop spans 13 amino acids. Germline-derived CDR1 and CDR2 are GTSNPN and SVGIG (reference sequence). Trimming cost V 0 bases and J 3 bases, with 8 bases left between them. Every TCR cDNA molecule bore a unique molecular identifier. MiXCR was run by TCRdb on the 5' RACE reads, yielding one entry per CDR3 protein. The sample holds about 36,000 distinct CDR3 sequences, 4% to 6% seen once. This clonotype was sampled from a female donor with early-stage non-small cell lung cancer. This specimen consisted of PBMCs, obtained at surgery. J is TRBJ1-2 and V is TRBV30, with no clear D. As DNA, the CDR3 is TGTGCCTGGAGTGTACAACTGTACTATGGCTACACCTTC. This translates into CAWSVQLYYGYTF.